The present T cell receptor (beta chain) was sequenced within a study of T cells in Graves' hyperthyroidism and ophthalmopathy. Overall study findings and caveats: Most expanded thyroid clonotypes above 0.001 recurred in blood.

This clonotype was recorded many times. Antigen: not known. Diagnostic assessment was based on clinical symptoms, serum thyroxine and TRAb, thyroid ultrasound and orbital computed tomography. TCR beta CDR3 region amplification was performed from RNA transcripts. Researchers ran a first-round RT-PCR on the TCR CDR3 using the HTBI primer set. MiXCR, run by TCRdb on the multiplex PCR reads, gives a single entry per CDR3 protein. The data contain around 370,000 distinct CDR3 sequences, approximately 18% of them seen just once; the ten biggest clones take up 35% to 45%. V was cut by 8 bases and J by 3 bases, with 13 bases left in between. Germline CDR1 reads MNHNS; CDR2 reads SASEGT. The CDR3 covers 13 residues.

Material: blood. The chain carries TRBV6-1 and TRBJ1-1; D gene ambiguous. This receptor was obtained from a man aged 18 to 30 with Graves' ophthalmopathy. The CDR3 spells CASLIGDDTEAFF. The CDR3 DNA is TGTGCCAGCCTCATCGGAGACGACACTGAAGCTTTCTTT.